The sequence of this T cell receptor (beta chain) was determined in a study of blood T cell repertoires in COVID-19. Turning to the study itself: The United States, Italy and Spain provided the acute and convalescent COVID-19 samples. Nucleic acid was either cDNA or gDNA, and it came from T cells, B-cell-depleted T cells, or PBMCs.

Per the study methods: It was from reference gene primer amplification that nucleated cell counts were estimated. Sequencing was performed with immunoSEQ multiplex PCR; in TCRdb, only in-frame clones are kept and a portion is missing. That table gives V, J and clone size, and the DNA gave D and trimming. In the table there are about 140,000 clones, approximately 84% of which are singletons. This clone was seen just once. Germline V gives CDR1 MGHRA, CDR2 YSYEKL. The V end was cut by 0 bases, the J end by 6 bases, with 18 bases between. The CDR3 sequence is 17 residues long. The TCR originated in a woman aged 60-75 years with acute or convalescent COVID-19. Sequencing used peripheral blood. This chain joins TRBV4-1 and TRBJ1-3; D is possibly TRBD1 (5 bases). The CDR3 sequence is CASSQDWLRGVSNTIYF. The CDR3 DNA is TGCGCCAGCAGCCAAGATTGGCTTCGGGGGGTCTCAAACACCATATATTTT.